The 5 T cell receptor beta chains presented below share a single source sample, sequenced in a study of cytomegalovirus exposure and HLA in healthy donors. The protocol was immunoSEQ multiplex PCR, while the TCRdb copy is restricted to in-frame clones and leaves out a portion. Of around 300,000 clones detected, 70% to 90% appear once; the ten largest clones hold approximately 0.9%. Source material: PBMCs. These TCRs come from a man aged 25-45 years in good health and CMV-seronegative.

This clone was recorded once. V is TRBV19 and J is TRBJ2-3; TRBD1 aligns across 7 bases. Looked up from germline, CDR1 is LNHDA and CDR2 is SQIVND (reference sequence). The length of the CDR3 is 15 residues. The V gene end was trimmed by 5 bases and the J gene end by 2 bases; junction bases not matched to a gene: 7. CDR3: CASSSDRAYTDTQYF. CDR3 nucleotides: TGTGCCAGTAGTTCCGACAGGGCCTACACAGATACGCAGTATTTT.

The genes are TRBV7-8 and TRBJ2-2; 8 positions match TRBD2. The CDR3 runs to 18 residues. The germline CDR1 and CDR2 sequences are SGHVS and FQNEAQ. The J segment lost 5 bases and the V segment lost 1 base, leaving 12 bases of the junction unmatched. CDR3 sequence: CASSLEGPGGRKTGELFF. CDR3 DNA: TGTGCCAGCAGCTTAGAGGGTCCCGGCGGGAGGAAAACCGGGGAGCTGTTTTTT.

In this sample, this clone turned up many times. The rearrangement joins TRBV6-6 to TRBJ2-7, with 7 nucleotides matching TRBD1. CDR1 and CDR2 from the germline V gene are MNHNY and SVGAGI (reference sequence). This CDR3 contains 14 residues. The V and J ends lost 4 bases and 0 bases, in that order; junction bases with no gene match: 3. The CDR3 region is CASSFWTGSYEQYF. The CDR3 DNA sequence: TGTGCCAGCAGTTTTTGGACAGGCTCCTACGAGCAGTACTTC.

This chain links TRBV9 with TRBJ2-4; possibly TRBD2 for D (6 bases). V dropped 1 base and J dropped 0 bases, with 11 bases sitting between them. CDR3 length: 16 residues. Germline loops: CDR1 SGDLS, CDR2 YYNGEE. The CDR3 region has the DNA TGTGCCAGCAGCGTATTTAAGGGACTAGCCAAAAACATTCAGTACTTC. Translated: CASSVFKGLAKNIQYF. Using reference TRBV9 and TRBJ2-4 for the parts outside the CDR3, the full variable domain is DSGVTQTPKHLITATGQRVTLRCSPRSGDLSVYWYQQSLDQGLQFLIQYYNGEERAKGNILERFSAQQFPDLHSELNLSSLELGDSALYFCASSVFKGLAKNIQYFGAGTRLSVL.

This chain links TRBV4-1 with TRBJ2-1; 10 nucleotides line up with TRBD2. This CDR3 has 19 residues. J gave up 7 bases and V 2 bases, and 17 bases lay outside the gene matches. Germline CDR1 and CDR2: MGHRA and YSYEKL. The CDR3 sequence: CASSQKSGGAPFLGNEQFF. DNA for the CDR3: TGCGCCAGCAGCCAAAAGAGCGGGGGGGCTCCCTTCCTCGGGAATGAGCAGTTCTTC.